This entry is about one TCR beta chain. Antigen unknown. Of the isolated RNA, all was reverse transcribed, and so the sequenced material was expressed TCRB transcripts. Assay: immunoSEQ multiplex PCR; the TCRdb copy retains only in-frame clones and omits some. The data show approximately 17,000 clones, roughly 56% seen once. These data belong to a study of beta chain features in type 1 diabetes. The study's findings and limits: Type 1 diabetes patients had VDJ junctions that carried fewer insertions and more deletions.

What was sequenced was stem cell memory CD4+ T cells from blood. This sequence was found in a woman between 18 and 29 years old in good health.

DNA of the CDR3: TGCAGCGTTGAATCTGGGTCGAGGTATGGCTACACCTTC. Translation: CSVESGSRYGYTF. The chain couples TRBV29-1 to TRBJ1-2; D ambiguous. Trimming shortened V by 2 bases and J by 5 bases, and 12 bases separated the two germline ends. Germline-derived CDR1 and CDR2 are SQVTM and ANQGSEA. The CDR3 is 13 amino acids.